The sample holds a few counts of the clone carrying this T cell receptor beta chain. Its antigen remains unidentified. This sample is drawn from a study of T-cell reconstitution after alpha-beta-depleted transplantation in children. Study-level points and caveats: Expanded graft clones, several hundred of them, were reportedly the source of alpha-beta T cells about two months after transplant. Some patients owed their high day-60 TCRbeta diversity to surviving recipient T cells and thymic progenitors.

Unique molecular identifiers were used in preparing the TCRbeta library. TCRdb passed the PCR reads through MiXCR, listing each CDR3 protein once. The sample records fewer than 700,000 distinct CDR3 sequences, approximately 22% being singletons. This TCR was recovered from a boy less than two years old who had a stem cell transplant for acute myeloid leukemia, so the T cells may come from the graft donor. Sequencing was performed on PBMCs, mostly from graft donor cells, taken 360 days after TCRalphabeta/CD19-depleted stem cell transplant.

The CDR3 DNA reads as TGTGCCAGCAGTTTCCTAGAGGGGTCACCCCTCCACTTT. As protein: CASSFLEGSPLHF. The chain is built from TRBV12-3 or TRBV12-4 and TRBJ1-6; TRBD1 is a possible D gene (5 bases). The CDR3 length is 13 residues. V gave up 3 bases and J gave up 10 bases, with 10 bases separating them.